The rows below give T cell receptor beta chains drawn from one sample of a study of blood T cells in healthy people across ages. TCRdb re-called the 5' RACE reads through MiXCR, storing one row per CDR3 protein. This table has more than 800,000 distinct CDR3 sequences, 40% to 45% appearing once. Sequenced material: blood. These receptors all stem from a woman in her fifties or sixties in good health. The conserved cysteine and the conserved F or W are not part of the CDR3 here. Each record gives: J gene, V gene, CDR3 protein.

TRBJ1-2,TRBV24-1,ATSDFDSYGYT
TRBJ2-4,TRBV24-1,ATSDRDRGQEQY
-,TRBV5-1,ASSPVGLAEQY
TRBJ2-1,TRBV6-1,ASSPRSLLGSYNEQF
-,TRBV10-3,AISWDSYEQY
TRBJ1-2,TRBV7-9,ASSQLSTGGWGYT
TRBJ2-7,TRBV5-1,ASSPDSITYEQY
TRBJ2-7,TRBV7-4,ASSLAAWEREASYEQY
TRBJ1-4,TRBV5-1,ASSLRANEKLF
TRBJ2-5,TRBV5-1,ASSWVQGSKETQY
TRBJ1-2,TRBV7-9,ASSLVGDRASYGYT
TRBJ2-6,TRBV6-6,ASSYGQNVLT
TRBJ1-1,TRBV13,ASSSDRDGEAF
TRBJ2-7,TRBV6-5,ASRRTGALYEQY
TRBJ2-3,TRBV5-1,ASSLQPGTDTQY
TRBJ1-4,TRBV30,AWSGRGATNEKLF
TRBJ2-5,TRBV5-1,ASSFSTSGRYQETQY
TRBJ2-5,TRBV7-2,ASSQTSGSGETQY
TRBJ2-4,TRBV4-1,ASSPREVRGHENIQY
TRBJ2-1,TRBV2,ASSPGTGMYNEQF
TRBJ1-4,TRBV15,ATSREGQGGEKLF
-,TRBV5-6,ASSRDRPGSFYEQY
TRBJ2-3,TRBV20-1,GAPGGQADTQY